A single sample is the source of the 4 T cell receptor beta chains below, sequenced in a study of T cell repertoires in cytomegalovirus infection. TCRdb independently ran MiXCR on the reads; one entry per CDR3 protein. Of around 430,000 distinct CDR3 sequences listed, about 42% are singletons. Their antigens remain unidentified. The starting material was cultured PBMCs, obtained from culture after CMV antigen stimulation. All receptors come from a human donor in good health (CMV status not recorded). Some clones in this sample may be carry-over from other donors' samples.

The CDR3 DNA sequence: TGTGCCAGCAGCGTAGCCGGCAGGGGAGGATTGACTGAAGCTTTCTTT. This sequence encodes CASSVAGRGGLTEAFF. The V call is TRBV9, the J call TRBJ1-1; maybe TRBD1 (6 bases). Germline V CDR1 and CDR2: SGDLS, YYNGEE. V gave up 0 bases and J gave up 5 bases, with 17 bases separating them. CDR3 length: 16 amino acids.

The chain uses TRBV5-5 and TRBJ1-5, with 9 bases fitting TRBD1. The V segment lost 4 bases and the J segment 3 bases; nucleotides outside the gene matches: 5. The germline gives CDR1 SGHKS, CDR2 YYEKEE (reference sequence). CDR3 size: 15 residues. CDR3 DNA sequence: TGTGCCAGCAGCGTACGGACAGGGGTCAATCAGCCCCAGCATTTT. The encoded protein is CASSVRTGVNQPQHF.

There are a few counts of this clonotype. Being one base from a much bigger clone, this may be a read error. V is TRBV7-2 and J is TRBJ2-3; a weak D match, TRBD1 (5 bases). The V and J ends lost 1 base and 0 bases respectively, with 11 bases between them. The germline V gene encodes CDR1 SGHTA and CDR2 FQGNSA. There are 16 residues in the CDR3. The CDR3 loop reads CTSSLGLQASTDTQYF. The CDR3 DNA sequence: TGTACCAGCAGCTTAGGGTTACAGGCTAGCACAGATACGCAGTATTTT.

This clonotype was counted a few times. CDR3 in DNA: TGTGCCAGCAGCTTAAGGACAGGGGTAGGTCAGCCCCAGCATTTT. Its translation is CASSLRTGVGQPQHF. V and J are TRBV7-2 and TRBJ1-5; 9 nucleotides match TRBD1. This CDR3 has 15 residues. Germline assignment: CDR1 SGHTA and CDR2 FQGNSA. Trimming took 2 bases from V and 6 from J; bases not matched to a gene: 5.